Shown below are 27 T cell receptor beta chains from a single sample sequenced in a study of T cells after yellow fever vaccination. TCRdb re-called the 5' RACE reads through MiXCR, storing one row per CDR3 protein. The profile covers approximately 26,000 distinct CDR3 sequences, with 4% to 5.5% appearing a single time and roughly 34% taken by the ten largest. The sample here was PBMCs, either bulk or a sorted T-cell subset (CD4+, CD8+, memory, or dextramer-sorted; not recorded which), taken on the day of the yellow fever booster vaccination. These receptors all stem from a man aged 18 to 29 who received the YFV17D yellow fever vaccine.

This clonotype has a count of ten or more. The J gene is TRBJ2-7, the V gene TRBV4-2, with 9 bases matching TRBD1. After removal of 2 bases from V and 2 bases from J, the junction contained 7 bases not matched to a gene. Germline CDR1 reads LGHNA; CDR2 reads YNFKEQ. The CDR3 has 16 residues. The CDR3 sequence is CASSQRTGAVTYEQYF. The CDR3 DNA sequence: TGTGCCAGCAGCCAAAGGACAGGGGCTGTCACCTACGAGCAGTACTTC.

The V gene is TRBV7-2, the J gene TRBJ2-1, with 10 bases matching TRBD1. V dropped 5 bases and J dropped 9; count of bases not matched to a gene: 16. This CDR3 is 17 amino acids long. CDR1 and CDR2 (germline): SGHTA, FQGNSA. The DNA of the CDR3 is TGTGCCAGCAGCCTCTCTTTTCGGACAGGGGGATGGAGTGAGCAGTTCTTC. It specifies CASSLSFRTGGWSEQFF.

The sample holds many counts of this clonotype. The chain joins TRBV20-1 to TRBJ2-1, with a tentative D call TRBD1 (7 bases). V was cut by 5 bases and J by 4 bases, with 18 bases left in between. The CDR3 runs 15 residues. From germline, CDR1 is DFQATT and CDR2 SNEGSKA (reference sequence). CDR3 residues: CSAQSGAGGYNEQFF. CDR3 sequence (DNA): TGCAGTGCTCAGTCGGGGGCAGGGGGGTACAATGAGCAGTTCTTC.

This clonotype appeared many times. The rearrangement joins TRBV10-3 to TRBJ2-3, with D maybe TRBD1 (6 bases). Trimming cost V 4 bases and J 4 bases, with 6 bases left between them. Germline CDR1 is ENHRY and CDR2 is SYGVKD. CDR3 length: 12 residues. CDR3 nucleotide sequence: TGTGCCATCAGTGGGACAGCAGATACGCAGTATTTT. Protein: CAISGTADTQYF.

This clonotype has a count of ten or more. This chain uses TRBV20-1 with TRBJ2-5; weak D call: TRBD2 (5 bases). Trimming pared 0 bases from V and 7 bases from J, leaving 21 bases between. Looked up from germline, CDR1 is DFQATT and CDR2 is SNEGSKA (reference sequence). The CDR3 is 16 amino acids. The chain's CDR3 is CSARDSPLSDWGTQYF. CDR3 coding DNA: TGCAGTGCTAGAGATAGCCCTTTGTCGGACTGGGGGACCCAGTACTTC.

The CDR3 DNA reads TGTGCCAGCAGTGGGACAGATGTTGACTACGAGCAGTACTTC. It encodes CASSGTDVDYEQYF. This sequence joins TRBV2 and TRBJ2-7; the D gene is possibly TRBD1 (6 bases). Trimming cost V 4 bases and J 3 bases, with 13 bases left between them. The germline V gene encodes CDR1 SNHLY and CDR2 FYNNEI. The CDR3 loop spans 14 amino acids.

This chain joins TRBV28 and TRBJ2-7, with D maybe TRBD1 (5 bases). The germline CDR1 and CDR2 sequences are MDHEN and SYDVKM. The V gene lost 6 bases and the J gene lost 5 bases, with 14 bases spanning the gap. The CDR3 contains 13 residues. The chain's CDR3 is CASSAPPGHEQYV. CDR3 sequence (DNA): TGTGCCAGCAGCGCCCCACCAGGGCACGAGCAGTACGTC.

This clonotype came up many times. This chain links TRBV12-3 or TRBV12-4 with TRBJ2-1, with 7 bases aligning to TRBD2. The V segment lost 2 bases and the J segment 5 bases; nucleotides outside the gene matches: 6. This CDR3 spans 15 amino acids. The CDR3 region is CASSLTGGKHNEQFF. The CDR3 DNA follows: TGTGCCAGCAGTTTAACGGGGGGTAAACACAATGAGCAGTTCTTC.

The chain employs TRBV18 and TRBJ2-6; D uncertain. Germline CDR1 and CDR2: KGHSH and LQKENI. V lost 1 base, J lost 1 base, and 5 bases lay in between. The CDR3 is 15 amino acids. CDR3 coding DNA: TGTGCCAGCTCACCACAAGAATCTGGGGCCAACGTCCTGACTTTC. Protein product: CASSPQESGANVLTF.

This clonotype was picked up many times. The chain employs TRBV21-1 and TRBJ2-7; TRBD2 is taken as the D call from the table, unchecked against the DNA. TRBV21-1 is assigned pseudogene status. CDR3 length: 13 residues. The CDR3 sequence: CASSKGEGVEQYF. The CDR3 DNA reads as TGTGCCAGCAGCAAAGGGGAGGGGGTCGAGCAGTACTTC.

In this sample, this clonotype turned up many times. The gene calls are TRBV3-1 and TRBJ2-4; no reliable D call. Per the germline V gene, CDR1 is LGHDT and CDR2 is YNNKEL (reference sequence). Trimming took 1 base from V and 0 from J, leaving 4 bases between them. The CDR3 spans 14 residues. The CDR3 here is CASSQGLAKNIQYF. The CDR3 nucleotides are TGTGCCAGCAGCCAAGGGCTAGCCAAAAACATTCAGTACTTC.

This clonotype has a count of ten or more. The V gene is TRBV2, the J gene TRBJ2-7, with 8 bases lining up with TRBD2. Germline loops: CDR1 SNHLY, CDR2 FYNNEI. The CDR3 is made up of 16 amino acids. After removal of 6 bases from V and 5 bases from J, the junction contained 15 bases not matched to a gene. In DNA form, the CDR3 reads TGTGCCAGCAGGGGATCCCTCCGGGGGGGAAAAAACGAGCAGTACGTC. As protein: CASRGSLRGGKNEQYV.

This clonotype was seen ten or more times. V gene TRBV27 combines with J gene TRBJ1-1; D gene uncertain. Trimming pared 5 bases from V and 0 bases from J, leaving 7 bases between. CDR1 is MNHEY, CDR2 SMNVEV, per germline (reference sequence). This CDR3 has 13 residues. Written as DNA, the CDR3 is TGTGCCAGCAGTCCTGGCTTGAACACTGAAGCTTTCTTT. As protein: CASSPGLNTEAFF.

This clonotype was observed many times. This chain links TRBV5-1 with TRBJ2-4, with TRBD1 matching over 8 bases. The CDR3 is 15 residues long. The V gene's germline CDR1 is SGHRS and CDR2 YFSETQ. Trimming removed 0 bases from V and 9 bases from J; junction bases left unmatched: 8. This CDR3 is CASSLAPGQARIQYF. For the CDR3, the DNA is TGCGCCAGCAGCTTGGCACCGGGACAGGCCCGCATTCAGTACTTC.

This clonotype occurred many times. The rearrangement joins TRBV7-2 to TRBJ2-3; 10 bases are a match to TRBD2. V trimming: 2 bases; J trimming: 6 bases; junction bases outside the gene matches: 2. The germline gives CDR1 SGHTA, CDR2 FQGNSA. The CDR3 loop spans 14 amino acids. CDR3: CASSLNSGGDTQYF. CDR3 nucleotide sequence: TGTGCCAGCAGCTTAAATAGCGGGGGGGATACGCAGTATTTT.

This clonotype was seen a handful of times. This rearrangement joins TRBV28 to TRBJ1-4; D unclear. The germline V gene has CDR1 MDHEN and CDR2 SYDVKM. This CDR3 is built from 15 residues. V was pared by 9 bases and J by 0 bases, with 14 bases between. This CDR3 is CASQSATTTNEKLFF. DNA of the CDR3: TGTGCCAGTCAGTCTGCTACAACAACTAATGAAAAACTGTTTTTT.

This clonotype was counted many times. The V and J genes are TRBV5-1 and TRBJ2-2; TRBD2 agrees at 8 bases. Germline V gene sequence: CDR1 SGHRS, CDR2 YFSETQ. V lost 4 bases, J lost 7 bases, and 12 bases stayed unmatched. This CDR3 spans 16 amino acids. This CDR3 is CASSRHGGGQVGELFF. The DNA of the CDR3 is TGCGCCAGCAGCCGACACGGCGGGGGGCAGGTCGGGGAGCTGTTTTTT.

This clonotype was found many times. This rearrangement joins TRBV6-4 to TRBJ2-3, with 7 bases lining up with TRBD2. With 7 bases clipped from V and 2 bases from J, the junction kept 6 bases outside the gene matches. Germline-derived CDR1 and CDR2 are MRHNA and SNTAGT. This CDR3 contains 14 residues. The CDR3 reads CASKRGEHTDTQYF. Written as DNA, the CDR3 is TGTGCCAGCAAACGGGGGGAACACACAGATACGCAGTATTTT.

In its sample, this clonotype was seen many times. V and J are TRBV29-1 and TRBJ2-3; 9 nucleotides line up with TRBD2. V lost 2 bases and J lost 5; bases outside the gene matches: 20. CDR3 length: 19 amino acids. Looked up from germline, CDR1 is SQVTM and CDR2 is ANQGSEA. CDR3 DNA: TGCAGCGTTGAAAGAAGGACCCCAACGGAGCGGGGGGCAGAAGATACGCAGTATTTT. The encoded protein is CSVERRTPTERGAEDTQYF.

The V and J genes are TRBV6-5 and TRBJ1-1; D gene ambiguous. The CDR3 runs to 15 residues. The germline CDR1 and CDR2 sequences are MNHEY and SVGAGI. V was clipped by 4 bases and J by 4 bases, with 16 bases between them. Written as DNA, the CDR3 is TGTGCCAGCAGTTTCTTCCCCGGTCTGGGCACTGAAGCTTTCTTT. The encoded protein is CASSFFPGLGTEAFF.

This clonotype was found a few times. The chain employs TRBV5-4 and TRBJ2-5; the D gene is possibly TRBD1 (5 bases). V was trimmed by 5 bases and J by 2 bases, leaving 10 bases between them. The CDR3 spans 13 residues. Germline values: CDR1 SGHNT, CDR2 YYREEE (reference sequence). The chain's CDR3 is CASSLDIQETQYF. CDR3 nucleotide sequence: TGTGCCAGCAGTCTGGACATACAAGAGACCCAGTACTTC.

This clonotype turned up a few times. This rearrangement joins TRBV6-6 to TRBJ2-2; the D gene could be TRBD1 or TRBD2 (5 bases each). V was trimmed by 6 bases and J by 0 bases, leaving 17 bases between them. Germline assignment: CDR1 MNHNY and CDR2 SVGAGI (reference sequence). The CDR3 sequence is 17 residues long. Here the CDR3 reads CASRAGLGVANTGELFF. The CDR3 DNA is TGTGCCAGCAGGGCCGGGTTGGGGGTCGCGAACACCGGGGAGCTGTTTTTT.

This clonotype was picked up many times. The chain links TRBV5-8 to TRBJ2-1, with D unresolved. Germline V CDR1 and CDR2: SGHTS, YDEGEE. V was pared by 2 bases and J by 15 bases, with 15 bases between. This CDR3 comprises 12 residues. The CDR3 spells CASSLLLSGAFF. The CDR3 DNA follows: TGTGCCAGCAGCTTACTTCTATCCGGAGCGTTCTTC.

This clonotype was detected ten times or more. The chain has TRBV5-1 and TRBJ2-1; TRBD1 is a possible D gene (6 bases). The ends were cut back, 3 bases at V and 5 bases at J, with 18 bases in the middle. Germline V CDR1 and CDR2: SGHRS, YFSETQ. The CDR3 runs to 16 residues. The DNA of the CDR3 is TGCGCCAGCAGCTACATAGGACAGCTGACCGACAATGAGCAGTTCTTC. Amino acid sequence: CASSYIGQLTDNEQFF.

The chain carries TRBV20-1 and TRBJ1-6; 10 bases align to TRBD1. Trimming cost V 0 bases and J 9 bases; bases outside gene matches: 8. The germline CDR1 and CDR2 sequences are DFQATT and SNEGSKA (reference sequence). This CDR3 spans 16 amino acids. The CDR3 nucleotides are TGCAGTGCTAGAGATGGCGGGACAGGGGACGGTTCACCCCTCCACTTT. It codes for CSARDGGTGDGSPLHF.

There are many counts of this clonotype. This chain connects TRBV4-2 to TRBJ2-2; D ambiguous. Germline CDR1 reads LGHNA; CDR2 reads YNFKEQ. The ends were cut back, 0 bases at V and 4 bases at J, with 6 bases in the middle. CDR3 length: 14 residues. For the CDR3, the DNA is TGTGCCAGCAGCCAAGACCCCTCCACCGGGGAGCTGTTTTTT. It yields the protein CASSQDPSTGELFF.

This clonotype was seen just once. Just one base apart from a much larger clone, this may be a read error. The chain carries TRBV6-4 and TRBJ2-5; possibly TRBD2 for D (5 bases). Trimming left V 6 bases short and J 4 bases short, with 18 bases between. The germline CDR1 and CDR2 sequences are MRHNA and SNTAGT. The CDR3 is 15 amino acids. In nucleotides, the CDR3 is TGTGCCAGCAGGCCTCGTCCGGGGAGCGGAGAGACCCAGTACTTC. Translated: CASRPRPGSGETQYF.